Each of the 7 T cell receptor beta chains below was sequenced from the same sample in a study of T cell repertoires in cytomegalovirus infection (dated by TCRdb to the late 2010s). No antigen is known for these receptors. The listed sequencing device is Illumina HiSeq 1500. The public reads were quality trimmed at Q25 with fastp and then assembled into clones with MiXCR by TCRdb, keeping productive beta chains. Rows matching on CDR3 protein sequence are summarized as one entry with the most common DNA and genes. The sample profile shows hundreds of thousands of distinct CDR3 sequences; 42% of them were found once. The ten largest clones add up to roughly two fifths of the sample. Per the publication, the treatment or condition label means: in vitro stimulation with specific CMV peptide epitopes to enrich CMV-specific T cells. Sequenced here: cultured PBMCs, sampled from culture after CMV antigen stimulation. These receptors came from a human donor in good health (CMV status not recorded). Some clones in this sample may be carry-over from other donors' samples.

This chain links TRBV29-1 with TRBJ2-1; TRBD2 matches at 13 bases. The J segment lost 9 bases and the V segment lost 7 bases, leaving 9 bases of the junction unmatched. The CDR3 consists of 14 residues. CDR1 is SQVTM and CDR2 is ANQGSEA in the germline V gene. The CDR3 loop reads CSGLTSGGSGEQFF. The CDR3 nucleotides read TGCAGCGGCCTGACTAGCGGGGGGTCGGGTGAGCAGTTCTTC.

CDR3 sequence (DNA): TGTGCCAGCAGCTACGGGAACGGGGAGCTGTTTTTT. Its protein is CASSYGNGELFF. This chain uses TRBV7-6 with TRBJ2-2, with D perhaps matching TRBD2 (5 bases). The CDR3 runs to 12 residues. Germline V gene lookup returns CDR1 SGHVS and CDR2 FNYEAQ. V was clipped by 4 bases and J by 7 bases, with 7 bases between them.

The chain uses TRBV20-1 and TRBJ2-1; 8 positions match TRBD2. With V trimmed by 6 bases and J by 6 bases, 13 bases remained unmatched. There are 15 residues in the CDR3. Germline CDR1 and CDR2: DFQATT and SNEGSKA (reference sequence). As DNA, the CDR3 is TGCAGTGCCCCCCCGGGGGGGGCGGGGGGCAATGAGCAGTTCTTC. This encodes CSAPPGGAGGNEQFF.

This clonotype was found many times. The V and J genes are TRBV7-9 and TRBJ1-2; 9 bases agree with TRBD1. With V trimmed by 3 bases and J by 4 bases, 15 bases remained unmatched. The germline V gene has CDR1 SEHNR and CDR2 FQNEAQ (reference sequence). This CDR3 has 18 amino acids. Here the CDR3 DNA reads TGTGCCAGCAGCTTCAACACGGGACAGGGTCTTCATGGCTATGGCTACACCTTC. Amino acids: CASSFNTGQGLHGYGYTF.

This chain connects TRBV7-6 to TRBJ2-3; 7 bases fit TRBD2. Germline CDR1 and CDR2: SGHVS and FNYEAQ. J was trimmed by 3 bases and V by 5 bases; bases with no gene match: 14. This CDR3 region has 17 residues. The CDR3 loop is CASSLVGGTDDTDTQYF. The DNA for the CDR3 is TGTGCCAGCAGCCTAGTGGGGGGGACCGACGATACAGATACGCAGTATTTT.

The chain is built from TRBV6-1 and TRBJ2-1, with 9 bases matching TRBD1. Germline V gene sequence: CDR1 MNHNS, CDR2 SASEGT. The length of the CDR3 is 14 residues. Losses at the gene ends were 11 bases for V and 9 bases for J; bases not matched to a gene: 14. The CDR3 is CAATRRDRVTEQFF. The CDR3 nucleotides are TGTGCCGCAACACGCCGGGACAGGGTAACTGAGCAGTTCTTC.

The chain joins TRBV6-4 to TRBJ2-1, with 9 bases identical to TRBD1. Germline V gene data show CDR1 as MRHNA and CDR2 as SNTAGT. Losses at the gene ends were 6 bases for V and 3 bases for J; bases not matched to a gene: 12. This CDR3 is built from 17 residues. Written as DNA, the CDR3 is TGTGCCAGCAGCCTCATCGGAGGGGACAGGGTCTACAATGAGCAGTTCTTC. Translating it yields CASSLIGGDRVYNEQFF.